This T cell receptor beta chain appears in the sequencing data of a study of blood T cells in healthy people across ages. CDR1 is MGHDK and CDR2 is SYGVNS in the germline V gene. The CDR3 is 15 amino acids. V gave up 4 bases and J gave up 4 bases, with 16 bases separating them. There were healthy Caucasian individuals from Russia, aged about 6 to 100, serving as donors. It was roughly 10 milliliters of peripheral blood that were drawn from each donor. PCR was performed a second time for about 6 to 12 cycles using a sample-barcoded 5' primer and a J-beta primer mix. The authors tagged each cDNA molecule using a template-switch adaptor with 12 random nucleotides. At least 3 million CDR3-containing paired-end reads were obtained per sample. TCRdb independently ran MiXCR on the 5' RACE reads; one entry per CDR3 protein. Altogether hundreds of thousands of distinct CDR3 sequences are present, 52% being singletons, with the ten largest covering 50% to 65%.

This clonotype was seen once. The chain carries TRBV25-1 and TRBJ1-1; D might be TRBD1 (5 bases). The source is a man aged 60 to 69 in good health. Material: blood. The DNA of the CDR3 is TGTGCCAGCAGTGGAACGAGGGGCCGGACCACTGAAGCTTTCTTT. Translating gives CASSGTRGRTTEAFF.